These T cell receptor beta chains were read from a single sample in a study of blood T cell repertoires in COVID-19. The repertoire was sequenced with immunoSEQ multiplex PCR; TCRdb's copy has only in-frame clones and lacks some. The sample has 60,000 to 80,000 clones, approximately 89% seen once. Sequenced sample: peripheral blood. Source of these receptors: a woman in her seventies with acute or convalescent COVID-19. Both conserved end residues are part of each CDR3.

CDR3 length | J gene | V gene | CDR3 protein
13 | TRBJ1-1 | TRBV2 | CASTSRGDTEAFF
13 | TRBJ2-1 | TRBV6-5 | CASKRDSYNEQFF
20 | TRBJ1-6 | TRBV28 | CASSLFGWRMRDRGVSPLHF
16 | TRBJ1-1 | TRBV5-1 | CASSFRGTGVNTEAFF
15 | TRBJ2-1 | TRBV9 | CASSVAGHSYNEQFF
13 | TRBJ1-2 | TRBV7-3 | CASGNPGQGGYTF
16 | TRBJ1-5 | TRBV28 | CASSLWGQGSNQPQHF
16 | TRBJ2-1 | TRBV7-3 | CASSSGRGEALNEQFF
15 | TRBJ1-1 | TRBV5-1 | CASSGATGPNTEAFF
16 | TRBJ2-7 | TRBV6-5 | CASSYRGAAVPEGQYF
15 | TRBJ2-1 | TRBV7-9 | CASTLTSGQYNEQFF
14 | TRBJ1-5 | TRBV18 | CASSHGDYSQPQHF
15 | TRBJ2-1 | TRBV7-6 | CASSPSSGAYNEQFF
15 | TRBJ2-1 | TRBV3-1/TRBV3-2 | CASSLSGSSYNEQFF
13 | TRBJ1-1 | TRBV5-1 | CASSLDRNTEAFF
15 | TRBJ1-6 | TRBV5-6 | CASSSRTGINSPLHF
16 | TRBJ1-4 | TRBV27 | CASSLLKTGRNEKLFF
12 | TRBJ1-3 | TRBV2 | CASSQSGNTIYF
12 | TRBJ2-3 | TRBV5-6 | CASSESADTQYF
15 | TRBJ2-7 | TRBV19 | CASSHPGQGSYEQYF
13 | TRBJ1-5 | TRBV28 | CASRRGSNQPQHF
14 | TRBJ2-7 | TRBV14 | CASSPSGSSYEQYF
19 | TRBJ2-3 | TRBV10-3 | CAISRDSPSFFTCTDTQYF
13 | TRBJ1-1 | TRBV11-2 | CASSLSFNTEAFF
12 | TRBJ1-2 | TRBV5-6 | CASSLLTTGRIF
13 | TRBJ1-2 | TRBV27 | CASSSQGAAGYTF
14 | TRBJ2-1 | TRBV6-6 | CASSYYGNHNEQFF
17 | TRBJ1-1 | TRBV28 | CASNLLVDSPGNTEAFF
16 | TRBJ2-3 | TRBV19 | CASSMGQGGFTDTQYF
12 | TRBJ1-2 | TRBV19 | CASSRDSWGYTF
13 | TRBJ1-1 | TRBV30 | CAWSPRGQGEAFF
16 | TRBJ2-7 | TRBV7-8 | CASSLALRDRANEQYF
16 | TRBJ2-7 | TRBV19 | CASSISWDSSAYEQYF
15 | TRBJ2-1 | TRBV19 | CASSIVAGIYNEQFF
17 | TRBJ1-1 | TRBV4-1 | CASSRRQGTLMNTEAFF
12 | TRBJ1-5 | TRBV19 | CASSGGFQAQHF
11 | TRBJ1-2 | TRBV10-3 | CAIRTGQSYTF
16 | TRBJ1-4 | TRBV4-3 | CASSQQPGLPNEKLFF
19 | TRBJ2-1 | TRBV11-3 | CASSLDRWGGVSSYNEQFF
15 | TRBJ1-3 | TRBV5-1 | CASSSTGGSGNTIYF
13 | TRBJ1-1 | TRBV19 | CASSRTGRDEAFF
14 | TRBJ1-6 | TRBV11-2 | CASSLTQGHSPLHF
14 | TRBJ2-7 | TRBV28 | CASSWTEDTYEQYF
15 | TRBJ1-4 | TRBV7-9 | CASSSGQAFNEKLFF
12 | TRBJ1-5 | TRBV9 | CASSAGNQPQHF
15 | TRBJ2-7 | TRBV28 | CASSTTSGRLYEQYF
12 | TRBJ2-3 | TRBV6-6 | CASTPRSTTQYF
14 | TRBJ2-1 | TRBV6-5 | CASSQTSERNEQFF
15 | TRBJ1-1 | TRBV2 | CASSVGQGGNTEAFF
15 | TRBJ1-2 | TRBV11-2 | CASSIAYSDNYGYTF
13 | TRBJ1-3 | TRBV9 | CASSVEGGNTIYF
15 | TRBJ2-1 | TRBV19 | CASSIGLAGVNEQFF
14 | TRBJ2-7 | TRBV30 | CAWSRTGARNEQYF